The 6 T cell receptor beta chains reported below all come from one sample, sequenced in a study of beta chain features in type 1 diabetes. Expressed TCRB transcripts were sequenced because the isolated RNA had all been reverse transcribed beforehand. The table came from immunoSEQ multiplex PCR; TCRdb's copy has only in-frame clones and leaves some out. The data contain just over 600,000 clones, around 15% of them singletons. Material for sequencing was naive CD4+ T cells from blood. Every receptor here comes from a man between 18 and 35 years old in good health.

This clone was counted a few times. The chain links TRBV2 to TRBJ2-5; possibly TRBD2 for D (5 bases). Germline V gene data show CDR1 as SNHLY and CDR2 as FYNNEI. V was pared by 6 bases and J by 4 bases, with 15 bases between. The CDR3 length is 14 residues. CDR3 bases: TGTGCCAGCAGGCCCCGGGAACCAAGAGAGACCCAGTACTTC. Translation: CASRPREPRETQYF.

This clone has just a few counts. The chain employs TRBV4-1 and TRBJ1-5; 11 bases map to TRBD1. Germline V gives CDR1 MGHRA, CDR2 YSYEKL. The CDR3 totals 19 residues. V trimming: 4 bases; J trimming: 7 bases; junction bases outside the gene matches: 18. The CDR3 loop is CASSRGQGAGGLIKQPQHF. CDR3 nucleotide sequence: TGCGCCAGCAGCCGAGGACAGGGGGCTGGGGGATTGATAAAACAGCCCCAGCATTTT.

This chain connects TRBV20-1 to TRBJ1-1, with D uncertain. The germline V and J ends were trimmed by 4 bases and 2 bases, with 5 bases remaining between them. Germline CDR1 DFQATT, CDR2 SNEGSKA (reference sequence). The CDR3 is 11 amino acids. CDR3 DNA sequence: TGCAGTGCTACCCCCAACACTGAAGCTTTCTTT. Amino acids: CSATPNTEAFF.

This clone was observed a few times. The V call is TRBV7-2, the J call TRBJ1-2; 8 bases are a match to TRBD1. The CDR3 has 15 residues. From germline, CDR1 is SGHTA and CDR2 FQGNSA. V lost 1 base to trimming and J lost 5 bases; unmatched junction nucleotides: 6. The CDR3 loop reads CASSLVDRERYGYTF. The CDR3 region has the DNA TGTGCCAGCAGCTTAGTGGACAGGGAAAGATATGGCTACACCTTC.

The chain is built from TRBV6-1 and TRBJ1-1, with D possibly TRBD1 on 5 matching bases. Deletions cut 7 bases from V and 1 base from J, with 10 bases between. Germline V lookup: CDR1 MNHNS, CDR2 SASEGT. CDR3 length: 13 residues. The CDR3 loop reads CASTRDGNTEAFF. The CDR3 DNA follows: TGTGCCAGCACCCGGGACGGGAACACTGAAGCTTTCTTT.

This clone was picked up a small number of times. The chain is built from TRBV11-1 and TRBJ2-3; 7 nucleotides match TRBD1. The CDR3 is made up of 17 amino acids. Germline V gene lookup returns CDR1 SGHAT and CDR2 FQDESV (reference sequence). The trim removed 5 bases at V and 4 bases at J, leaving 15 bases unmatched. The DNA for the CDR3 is TGTGCCAGCAGCCAAGAGCTACAGGGGTTCGTAGCAGATACGCAGTATTTT. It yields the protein CASSQELQGFVADTQYF. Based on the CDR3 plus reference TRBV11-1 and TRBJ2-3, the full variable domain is EAEVAQSPRYKITEKSQAVAFWCDPISGHATLYWYRQILGQGPELLVQFQDESVVDDSQLPKDRFSAERLKGVDSTLKIQPAELGDSAMYLCASSQELQGFVADTQYFGPGTRLTVL.